This is a list of T cell receptor beta chains from one sample in a study of blood T cell repertoires in COVID-19. The method was immunoSEQ multiplex PCR; TCRdb's version includes in-frame clones alone and lacks a portion of them. The sample has 150,000 or so clones, about 89% seen once. Sequenced material: peripheral blood. These receptors came from a man aged 80 or over with acute or convalescent COVID-19. The CDR3 runs from the conserved cysteine through the conserved F or W. A D gene is named only where the DNA matches it firmly. Clone size is not always given. Where it is, it says once, few, many or a class for expanded clones.

j_gene | abundance | v_gene | d_gene | len | CDR3nt | CDR3aa
TRBJ1-3 | - | TRBV2 | - | 15 | TGTGCCAGCGGTCATTCTACTCCCGCTGGAAACACCATATATTTT | CASGHSTPAGNTIYF
TRBJ1-1 | - | TRBV7-2 | - | 15 | TGTGCCAGCAGCTTAGACAGATTAATGAACACTGAAGCTTTCTTT | CASSLDRLMNTEAFF
TRBJ1-6 | once | TRBV25-1 | TRBD1 | 15 | TGTGCCAGCAGCTATGAACAGGGGATGAATTCACCCCTCCACTTT | CASSYEQGMNSPLHF
TRBJ2-5 | - | TRBV7-7 | TRBD2 | 13 | TGTGCTAGCAGCGCTAGCGGGGTAGAGACCCAGTACTTC | CASSASGVETQYF
TRBJ2-1 | - | TRBV14 | TRBD2 | 16 | TGTGCCAGCAGCCCGTTGTCTAGCGGGGGACACAATGAGCAGTTCTTC | CASSPLSSGGHNEQFF
TRBJ2-1 | - | TRBV11-2 | - | 17 | TGTGCCAGCAGCCCAGGGTTCGGGCTAGCCGGAGGGAATGAGCAGTTCTTC | CASSPGFGLAGGNEQFF
TRBJ2-2 | - | TRBV30 | - | 11 | TGTGCCTGGGGACAGATCCAGGAGCTGTTTTTT | CAWGQIQELFF
TRBJ2-5 | - | TRBV1 | - | 9 | TGCACCAACCCGGGGACCCAGTACTTC | CTNPGTQYF
TRBJ2-2 | - | TRBV5-1 | TRBD1 | 15 | TGCGCCAGCAGCTCGGACAGGAGAAGGAGCGGGGAGCTGTTTTTT | CASSSDRRRSGELFF
TRBJ2-5 | once | TRBV7-6 | - | 15 | TGTGCCAGCAGCTTACAAAGAGGAAACCAAGAGACCCAGTACTTC | CASSLQRGNQETQYF
TRBJ1-1 | - | TRBV11-2 | - | 14 | TGTGCCAGCAGCTTGCCGACTGGGAACACTGAAGCTTTCTTT | CASSLPTGNTEAFF
TRBJ2-7 | - | TRBV28 | TRBD1 | 16 | TGTGCCAGCAGTTCATTACAGGGGGCCAGGACCTACGAGCAGTACTTC | CASSSLQGARTYEQYF
TRBJ2-5 | - | TRBV3-1/TRBV3-2 | TRBD1 | 14 | TGTGCCAGCAGCCTCGGGACAGGGCAAGAGACCCAGTACTTC | CASSLGTGQETQYF
TRBJ1-5 | - | TRBV6-5 | TRBD1 | 13 | TGTGCCAGCAGACAGGGGATGGATCAGCCCCAGCATTTT | CASRQGMDQPQHF
TRBJ1-6 | - | TRBV7-2 | - | 12 | TGTGCCAGCAGCTACGGGAGTTCCCCCCTCCACTTT | CASSYGSSPLHF
TRBJ2-3 | - | TRBV2 | - | 15 | TGTGCCAGCAGTGTCCTAGCCCCTAGCACAGATACGCAGTATTTT | CASSVLAPSTDTQYF
TRBJ2-1 | once | TRBV5-1 | - | 16 | TGCGCCAGCAGTCCCTCTCCACTAGACGGCTACAATGAGCAGTTCTTC | CASSPSPLDGYNEQFF
TRBJ1-6 | - | TRBV27 | TRBD1 | 16 | TGTGCCAGCAGGTGGACAGGGGCGATAAAAAATTCACCCCTCCACTTT | CASRWTGAIKNSPLHF
TRBJ1-4 | - | TRBV29-1 | - | 15 | TGCAGTACTTCAATGGGGGGGGCTGGAGGTGAAAAACTGTTTTTT | CSTSMGGAGGEKLFF
TRBJ1-2 | - | TRBV30 | TRBD1 | 13 | TGTGCCTGGACCTCGGGACAGGGGGATGGCTACACCTTC | CAWTSGQGDGYTF
TRBJ1-5 | - | TRBV27 | TRBD1 | 15 | TGTGCCAGCAGTTTATCGGGACAGGCCTTTCAGCCCCAGCATTTT | CASSLSGQAFQPQHF
TRBJ2-5 | once | TRBV6-5 | - | 13 | TGTGCCAGCAGCCTATCAAGGGGAGAGACCCAGTACTTC | CASSLSRGETQYF
TRBJ1-6 | - | TRBV2 | TRBD1 | 14 | TGTGCCAGCAGTCAAGGACAGGGCAATTCACCCCTCCACTTT | CASSQGQGNSPLHF
TRBJ2-7 | - | TRBV27 | TRBD1 | 15 | TGTGCCAGCAGTACTCCGGGACAGGGCTCCTACGAGCAGTACTTC | CASSTPGQGSYEQYF
TRBJ1-1 | - | TRBV7-9 | TRBD1 | 14 | TGTGCCAGCAGCTTACAACAGGGGGGCCTTTTTGCTTTCTTT | CASSLQQGGLFAFF
TRBJ2-3 | - | TRBV28 | - | 15 | TGTGCCAGCAGTTTAAGGAGGATGGGCACAGATACGCAGTATTTT | CASSLRRMGTDTQYF